A single sample is the source of the 19 T cell receptor beta chains below, sequenced in a study of cytomegalovirus exposure and HLA in healthy donors. The PCR made use of 60 Vbeta and 13 Jbeta primers. Produced via immunoSEQ multiplex PCR; TCRdb's table is partial and in-frame only. Of around 140,000 clones in the sample, roughly 74% are singletons; the top ten hold approximately 7%. Sequencing input: PBMCs. Source of these receptors: a male donor in good health and CMV-seronegative.

The genes are TRBV5-1 and TRBJ1-2; D is perhaps TRBD1 (6 bases). The germline V and J ends were trimmed by 0 bases and 6 bases, with 15 bases remaining between them. The germline V gene has CDR1 SGHRS and CDR2 YFSETQ. The CDR3 runs 15 residues. The CDR3 spells CASSLDFRKGDGYTF. In DNA, the CDR3 is TGCGCCAGCAGCTTGGATTTCAGAAAGGGGGATGGCTACACCTTC.

The DNA for the CDR3 is TGTGCCAGCAGCTTATATGGCCCCGAGGAGCGGGAGGTGGGTGAGCAGTTCTTC. Its protein is CASSLYGPEEREVGEQFF. J is TRBJ2-1 and V is TRBV7-3; 9 bases align to TRBD2. The CDR3 spans 18 residues. Germline V gives CDR1 SGHTA, CDR2 FQGTGA. Trimming at V came to 2 bases and at J to 9 bases, leaving 17 bases not matched to a gene.

This clone was observed a few times. The chain uses TRBV19 and TRBJ1-3, with D possibly matching TRBD1 (6 bases). CDR3 length equals 16 residues. Trimming pared 5 bases from V and 0 bases from J, leaving 14 bases between. CDR1 LNHDA and CDR2 SQIVND come from the germline V gene (reference sequence). This CDR3 reads CASSSSRTDSGNTIYF. Written as DNA, the CDR3 is TGTGCCAGTAGTTCGTCTCGGACAGACTCTGGAAACACCATATATTTT. The variable domain in full, completed from reference TRBV19 and TRBJ1-3, reads DGGITQSPKYLFRKEGQNVTLSCEQNLNHDAMYWYRQDPGQGLRLIYYSQIVNDFQKGDIAEGYSVSREKKESFPLTVTSAQKNPTAFYLCASSSSRTDSGNTIYFGEGSWLTVV.

The chain couples TRBV7-2 to TRBJ2-3; 14 bases match TRBD2. The CDR3 runs 17 residues. The V gene's germline CDR1 is SGHTA and CDR2 FQGNSA. The junction had 2 bases not matched to a gene; V was cut back by 1 base and J by 2 bases. The CDR3 nucleotides read TGTGCCAGCAGCTTAGGACTAGCGGGAGGGACCACAGATACGCAGTATTTT. This codes for CASSLGLAGGTTDTQYF. Full variable domain (remainder filled in from reference TRBV7-2 and TRBJ2-3): GAGVSQSPSNKVTEKGKDVELRCDPISGHTALYWYRQSLGQGLEFLIYFQGNSAPDKSGLPSDRFSAERTGGSVSTLTIQRTQQEDSAVYLCASSLGLAGGTTDTQYFGPGTRLTVL.

For this clone: One end of the junction does not line up with germline, which may come from a read error. The chain recombines TRBV4-2 with TRBJ2-7, with D maybe TRBD2 (5 bases). CDR3 length equals 10 residues. Germline-derived CDR1 and CDR2 are LGHNA and YNFKEQ. The CDR3 DNA reads as TGTGCCAGCAGCCAAGGAAGCGGATCCTTC. Residues: CASSQGSGSF.

The chain is built from TRBV4-3 and TRBJ1-1; D is uncertain. V dropped 0 bases and J dropped 0 bases, with 8 bases sitting between them. The CDR3 runs 15 residues. Per the germline V gene, CDR1 is LGHNA and CDR2 is YSLEER. CDR3 amino acids: CASSQELHLNTEAFF. The DNA for the CDR3 is TGCGCCAGCAGCCAAGAACTACACCTGAACACTGAAGCTTTCTTT.

The V gene is TRBV2, the J gene TRBJ2-2, with TRBD1 matching 8 bases. This CDR3 is built from 15 residues. Germline V gene sequence: CDR1 SNHLY, CDR2 FYNNEI. With V trimmed by 4 bases and J by 1 base, 2 bases remained unmatched. CDR3 amino acids: CASSGQGLNTGELFF. The CDR3 DNA sequence: TGTGCCAGCAGTGGACAGGGGTTGAACACCGGGGAGCTGTTTTTT.

The genes are TRBV30 and TRBJ2-1, with a tentative D call TRBD2 (6 bases). Per the germline V gene, CDR1 is GTSNPN and CDR2 is SVGIG (reference sequence). The CDR3 length is 12 residues. Trimming cost V 7 bases and J 3 bases, with 10 bases left between them. The CDR3, as DNA: TGTGCCTTCGGGGGTATCTACAATGAGCAGTTCTTC. Amino acid sequence: CAFGGIYNEQFF. The entire variable domain, with the rest obtained from reference TRBV30 and TRBJ2-1, is as follows: SQTIHQWPATLVQPVGSPLSLECTVEGTSNPNLYWYRQAAGRGLQLLFYSVGIGQISSEVPQNLSASRPQDRQFILSSKKLLLSDSGFYLCAFGGIYNEQFFGPGTRLTVL.

The chain carries TRBV6-5 and TRBJ1-1; TRBD1 matches 7 bases. The CDR3 sequence is 14 residues long. Germline V gives CDR1 MNHEY, CDR2 SVGAGI. V lost 6 bases to trimming and J lost 2 bases; unmatched junction nucleotides: 6. In nucleotides, the CDR3 is TGTGCCAGCAGCCGGGACAGACCTAACACTGAAGCTTTCTTT. Encoded protein: CASSRDRPNTEAFF.

A single count supports this clone. Its ends do not fully match the called genes, so a read error is possible. Distinct nucleotide sequences in the sample also encode this CDR3. The gene calls are TRBV27 and TRBJ1-5; D is undetermined. The CDR3 has 14 residues. Germline V gene lookup returns CDR1 MNHEY and CDR2 SMNVEV (reference sequence). Here the CDR3 reads CASSFSSAIQPQHF. CDR3 sequence (DNA): TGCGCCAGCAGTTTCTCATCCGCTATTCAGCCCCAGCATTTT.

The rearrangement uses TRBV6-1 and TRBJ1-2; TRBD1 matches 8 bases. From germline, CDR1 is MNHNS and CDR2 SASEGT. J gave up 3 bases and V 4 bases, and 4 bases lay outside the gene matches. This CDR3 has 14 residues. CDR3 loop: CASSGDRKDYGYTF. Written as DNA, the CDR3 is TGTGCCAGCAGTGGGGACAGGAAAGACTATGGCTACACCTTC.

J is TRBJ1-1 and V is TRBV5-4; no clear D. CDR1 is SGHNT, CDR2 YYREEE, per germline (reference sequence). Trimming removed 0 bases at V and 1 base at J, with 4 bases between. The CDR3 covers 13 residues. The CDR3 region is CASSLASNTEAFF. CDR3 nucleotide sequence: TGTGCCAGCAGCTTGGCCTCGAACACTGAAGCTTTCTTT.

This clone was seen just once. The chain has TRBV18 and TRBJ2-3, with D possibly matching TRBD2 (5 bases). Germline V gene lookup returns CDR1 KGHSH and CDR2 LQKENI. The CDR3 is 14 amino acids. V shed 5 bases and J shed 2 bases, with 11 bases lying between them. In DNA, the CDR3 is TGTGCCAGCTCATCTACCGGGGACACAGATACGCAGTATTTT. Its translation is CASSSTGDTDTQYF.

The gene calls are TRBV5-8 and TRBJ2-5; 10 positions agree with TRBD1. The ends lost 5 bases at V and 5 bases at J; junction bases unmatched: 3. Per the germline V gene, CDR1 is SGHTS and CDR2 is YDEGEE. The length of the CDR3 is 13 residues. CDR3 sequence (DNA): TGTGCCAGCAGGGGACAGGGGTTGGAGACCCAGTACTTC. Protein product: CASRGQGLETQYF.

V is TRBV6-6 and J is TRBJ1-5; the match to TRBD1 covers 8 bases. V gave up 2 bases and J gave up 6 bases; unmatched junction bases: 6. The CDR3 covers 15 residues. Germline lookup yields CDR1 MNHNY and CDR2 SVGAGI (reference sequence). The CDR3 spells CASSYPTGAPQPQHF. Written as DNA, the CDR3 is TGTGCCAGCAGTTACCCGACAGGGGCCCCTCAGCCCCAGCATTTT.

CDR3 DNA: TGTGCCAGCAGTCCCTACCAGGGGGGCTATGGCTACACCTTC. The encoded protein is CASSPYQGGYGYTF. The V gene is TRBV27, the J gene TRBJ1-2, with 7 bases lining up with TRBD1. The CDR3 has 14 residues. V lost 5 bases and J lost 4; bases outside the gene matches: 7. CDR1 and CDR2 (germline): MNHEY, SMNVEV (reference sequence).

J is TRBJ1-6 and V is TRBV4-2; 10 positions agree with TRBD1. Germline CDR1 and CDR2: LGHNA and YNFKEQ. The CDR3 sequence is 16 residues long. The junction had 7 bases not matched to a gene; V was cut back by 2 bases and J by 9 bases. CDR3 sequence: CASSQPRQGAGSPLHF. The CDR3 region has the DNA TGTGCCAGCAGCCAACCTCGACAGGGGGCCGGTTCACCCCTCCACTTT.

V usage is TRBV19 and J usage is TRBJ1-1; the D gene is possibly TRBD1 (6 bases). The CDR3 sequence is 15 residues long. Deletions cut 7 bases from V and 1 base from J, with 16 bases between. Germline assignment: CDR1 LNHDA and CDR2 SQIVND (reference sequence). The CDR3 spells CASIDRTFENTEAFF. The CDR3 DNA is TGTGCCAGTATAGACAGGACATTTGAGAACACTGAAGCTTTCTTT.

This clone was seen more than once but under ten times. The chain joins TRBV9 to TRBJ1-1; possibly TRBD1 for D (5 bases). Trimming took off 4 bases at V and 0 bases at J, with 13 bases between the two ends. There are 15 residues in the CDR3. CDR1 is SGDLS, CDR2 YYNGEE, per germline. CDR3 region: CASSPHGGMNTEAFF. The CDR3 nucleotides are TGTGCCAGCAGCCCTCACGGGGGGATGAACACTGAAGCTTTCTTT.